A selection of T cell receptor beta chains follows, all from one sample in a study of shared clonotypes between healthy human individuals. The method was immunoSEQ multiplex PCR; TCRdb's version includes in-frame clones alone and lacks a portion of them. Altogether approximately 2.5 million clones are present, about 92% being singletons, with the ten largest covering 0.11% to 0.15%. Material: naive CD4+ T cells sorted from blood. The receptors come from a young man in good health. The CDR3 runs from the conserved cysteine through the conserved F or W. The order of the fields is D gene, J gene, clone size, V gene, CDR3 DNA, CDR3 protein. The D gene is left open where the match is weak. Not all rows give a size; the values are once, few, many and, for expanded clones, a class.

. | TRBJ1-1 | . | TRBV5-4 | TGTGCCAGCAGCTTGGCCACTACTGAAGCTTTCTTT | CASSLATTEAFF
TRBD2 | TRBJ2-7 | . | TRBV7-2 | TGTGCCAGCAGCTTAACGGGACTACCGGTCTACGAGCAGTACTTC | CASSLTGLPVYEQYF
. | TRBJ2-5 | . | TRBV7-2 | TGTGCCAGCAGCTTACGGTGGGGGGAGACCCAGTACTTC | CASSLRWGETQYF
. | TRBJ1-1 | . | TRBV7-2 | TGTGCCAGCAGCTTTCAAGGGCTCACTGAAGCTTTCTTT | CASSFQGLTEAFF
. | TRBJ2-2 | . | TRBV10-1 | TGCGCCAGCAGTGAGAGGGGTTCGGGCACCGGGGAGCTGTTTTTT | CASSERGSGTGELFF
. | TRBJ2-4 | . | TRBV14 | TGTGCCAGCAGCCAAGATGCCCGGGTTGGACCCTATTTCCCAAACATTCAGTACTTC | CASSQDARVGPYFPNIQYF
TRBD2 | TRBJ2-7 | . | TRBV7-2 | TGTGCCAGCAGCTTAGCGGGGTCTAGCGGAACCTACGAGCAGTACTTC | CASSLAGSSGTYEQYF
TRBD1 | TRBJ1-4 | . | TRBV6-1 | TGTGCCAGCAGCTCTACAGGGGCGTCTAATGAAAAACTGTTTTTT | CASSSTGASNEKLFF
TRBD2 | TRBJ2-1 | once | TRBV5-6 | TGTGCCAGCAGCTTGGAACTAGCGGGATACAATGAGCAGTTCTTC | CASSLELAGYNEQFF
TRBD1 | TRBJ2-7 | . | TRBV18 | TGTGCCAGCTCACCAGGTCCGACCGCCAGCGATTCGACAGGGACGTACGAGCAGTACTTC | CASSPGPTASDSTGTYEQYF
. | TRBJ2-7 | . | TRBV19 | TGTGCCAGTATAGACACCTCCTACGAGCAGTACTTC | CASIDTSYEQYF
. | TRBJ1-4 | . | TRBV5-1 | TGCGCCAGCAGGGATTTATTAACTAATGAAAAACTGTTTTTT | CASRDLLTNEKLFF
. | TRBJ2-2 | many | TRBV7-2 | TGTGCCAGCAGCACCGACACCGGGGAGCTGTTTTTT | CASSTDTGELFF
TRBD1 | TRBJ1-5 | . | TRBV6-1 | TGTGCCAGCAGGGGACAGGGTAGCAATCAGCCCCAGCATTTT | CASRGQGSNQPQHF
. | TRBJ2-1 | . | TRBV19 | TGTGCCAGTAGTATAGTCATGGATGAGCAGTTCTTC | CASSIVMDEQFF
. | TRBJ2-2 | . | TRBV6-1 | TGTGCCAGCAGTGAAGGGCAGGGAAGGACCGGGGAGCTGTTTTTT | CASSEGQGRTGELFF
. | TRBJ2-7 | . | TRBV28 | TGTGCCAGCAGTGGTGACAACAACTACGAGCAGTACTTC | CASSGDNNYEQYF
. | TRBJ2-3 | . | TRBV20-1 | TGCAGTGCTAGTCCAGCAGATACGCAGTATTTT | CSASPADTQYF
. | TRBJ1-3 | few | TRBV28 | TGTGCCAGCAGTCCCCCTGGCAGAACTGGAAACACCATATATTTT | CASSPPGRTGNTIYF
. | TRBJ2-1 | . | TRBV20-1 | TGCAGTGCCGCGACTCGCAGTGGCACGTTCTTC | CSAATRSGTFF
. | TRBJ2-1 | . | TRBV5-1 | TGCGCCAGCAGCTTGGGTCCCGCGGGGACCTACAATGAGCAGTTCTTC | CASSLGPAGTYNEQFF
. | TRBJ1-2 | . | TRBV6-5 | TGTGCCACTAATCAGGGGTCGGGACGGTATGGCTACACCTTC | CATNQGSGRYGYTF
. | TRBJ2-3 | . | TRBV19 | TGTGCCAGTAGCCACACAGATACGCAGTATTTT | CASSHTDTQYF
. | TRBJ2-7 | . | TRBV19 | TGTGCCAGTAGTAATGGCGGCAGCTACTACGAGCAGTACTTC | CASSNGGSYYEQYF
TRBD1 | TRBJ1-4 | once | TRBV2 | TGTGCCAGCAGTGCGACAGGGCTTAAGGAAAAACTGTTTTTT | CASSATGLKEKLFF
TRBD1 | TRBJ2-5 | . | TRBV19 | TGTGCCAGCTCGGGACAGAACCAAGAGACCCAGTACTTC | CASSGQNQETQYF
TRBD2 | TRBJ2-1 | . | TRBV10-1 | TGCGCCACCCAAACCTCTAGCGGAGGGTACAATGAGCAGTTCTTC | CATQTSSGGYNEQFF
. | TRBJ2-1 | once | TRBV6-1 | TGTGCCAGTGAGCCCGCTACCTTCAATGAGCAGTTCTTC | CASEPATFNEQFF
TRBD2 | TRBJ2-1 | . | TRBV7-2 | TGTGCCAGCAGCTTAGAACTAGCGGGTTACAATGAGCAGTTCTTC | CASSLELAGYNEQFF
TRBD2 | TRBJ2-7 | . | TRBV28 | TGTGCCAGCAGCCCCCTGGGAGGGAGTACCTACGAGCAGTACTTC | CASSPLGGSTYEQYF
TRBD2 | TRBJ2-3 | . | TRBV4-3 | TGCGCCAGCAGCCTTCAACGAAGTACTAGCGGGAGTGGGGATACGCAGTATTTT | CASSLQRSTSGSGDTQYF
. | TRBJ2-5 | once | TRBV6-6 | TGTGCCAGCAGTTATGGTACACTCGCTCAAGAGACCCAGTACTTC | CASSYGTLAQETQYF
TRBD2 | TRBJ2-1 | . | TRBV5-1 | TGCGCCAGCAGCCCTCCCGGGACTAGCGGGACCAATGAGCAGTTCTTC | CASSPPGTSGTNEQFF
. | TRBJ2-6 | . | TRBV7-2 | TGTGCCAGCAGCTTAGCGCTAGCTCAGAGCTCTGGGGCCAACGTCCTGACTTTC | CASSLALAQSSGANVLTF
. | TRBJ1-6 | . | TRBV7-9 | TGTGCCAGCAGTCCGTCCGGGACTGATTCACCCCTCCACTTT | CASSPSGTDSPLHF
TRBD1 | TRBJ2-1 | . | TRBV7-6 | TGTGCCAGCAGCGGGGGCAGGGGGTCGAAAACCTACAATGAGCAGTTCTTC | CASSGGRGSKTYNEQFF
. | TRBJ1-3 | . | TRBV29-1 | TGCAGCGTTATCACGACTGGAAACACCATATATTTT | CSVITTGNTIYF
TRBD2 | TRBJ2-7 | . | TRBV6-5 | TGTGCCAGCAGCACGACTAGCGGGGTTGTCTACGAGCAGTACTTC | CASSTTSGVVYEQYF
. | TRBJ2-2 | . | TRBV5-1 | TGCGCCAGCAGCTTGGGATACAACGGGGAGCTGTTTTTT | CASSLGYNGELFF
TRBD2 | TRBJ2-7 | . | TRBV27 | TGTGCCAGCAGTTTTGGGTCTCTGGGAGGGGTCTCCGAGCAGTACTTC | CASSFGSLGGVSEQYF
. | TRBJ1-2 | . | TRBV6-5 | TGTGCCAACCCAACAGGAGATAACTATGGCTACACCTTC | CANPTGDNYGYTF
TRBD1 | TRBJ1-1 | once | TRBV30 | TGTGCCTGGAGTCTACAGGGGCGCGGGACTGAAGCTTTCTTT | CAWSLQGRGTEAFF
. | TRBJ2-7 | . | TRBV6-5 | TGTGCCAGCAGGTACAGGGGGGGGACGTACGAGCAGTACTTC | CASRYRGGTYEQYF
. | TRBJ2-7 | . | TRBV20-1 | TGCAGTGCCACAAAGGGCTACGAGCAGTACTTC | CSATKGYEQYF
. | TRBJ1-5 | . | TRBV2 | TGTGCCAGCAGGAGGGATTTAGCGGGAAATCAGCCCCAGCATTTT | CASRRDLAGNQPQHF
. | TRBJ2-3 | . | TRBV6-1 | TGTGCCAGCAGTGCGTTCCAGGTCGGCACAGATACGCAGTATTTT | CASSAFQVGTDTQYF
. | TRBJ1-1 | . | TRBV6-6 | TGTGCCAGCAGCCGATTTACAGGGAACACTGAAGCTTTCTTT | CASSRFTGNTEAFF
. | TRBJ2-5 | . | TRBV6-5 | TGTGCCAGCAACGAGCCGCCCCAGGGGTGGGTGGCCCAGTACTTC | CASNEPPQGWVAQYF
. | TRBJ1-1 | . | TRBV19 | TGTGCCAGTAGTATCGGGACACCACAAATTGCTTTCTTT | CASSIGTPQIAFF
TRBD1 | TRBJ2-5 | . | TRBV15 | TGTGCCACCAGCAGAGATGGGACAGGGGACGTCCGAGAGACCCAGTACTTC | CATSRDGTGDVRETQYF
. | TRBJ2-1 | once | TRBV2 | TGTGCCAGCAGTGAGGGGGCAGCGGGGGAGCAGTTCTTC | CASSEGAAGEQFF
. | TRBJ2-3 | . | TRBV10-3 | TGTGCCATCAGTGAAAACACTAGAACAGATACGCAGTATTTT | CAISENTRTDTQYF
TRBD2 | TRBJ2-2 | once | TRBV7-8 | TGTGCCAGCGGAGCTAGCGGGAGGGCGAACACCGGGGAGCTGTTTTTT | CASGASGRANTGELFF
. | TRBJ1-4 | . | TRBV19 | TGTGCCAGTAGTACTTCAACTAATGAAAAACTGTTTTTT | CASSTSTNEKLFF
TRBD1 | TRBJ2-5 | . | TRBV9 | TGTGCCAGCAGCGTAGGGGGACAGGGGTCCCAAGAGACCCAGTACTTC | CASSVGGQGSQETQYF
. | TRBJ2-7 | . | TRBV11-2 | TGTGCCAGCAGCTTAGATGTCGGGTCGTCTGTGAATTACGAGCAGTACTTC | CASSLDVGSSVNYEQYF